Presented here are 11 T cell receptor beta chains from one specimen sequenced in a study of T cells in Graves' hyperthyroidism and ophthalmopathy. Amplification targeted TCR beta CDR3 regions from RNA transcripts. The primer set for the first-round RT-PCR of the TCR CDR3 was HTBI. TCRdb re-called the multiplex PCR reads with MiXCR, one entry per CDR3 protein. The sample has around 300,000 distinct CDR3 sequences, roughly 13% seen once. The sample comprised blood. Every receptor here comes from a middle-aged woman with Graves' hyperthyroidism.

For this clonotype: A much bigger clone sits one base away, suggesting this may be a read error. The V and J genes are TRBV7-2 and TRBJ2-1, with a tentative D call TRBD1 (6 bases). The germline V gene has CDR1 SGHTA and CDR2 FQGNSA. V gave up 5 bases and J gave up 9 bases, with 14 bases separating them. The CDR3 length is 13 residues. The CDR3, as DNA: TGTGCCAGCAGCCCCTGGACAGACAGTGAGCAGTTCTTC. Protein: CASSPWTDSEQFF.

This clonotype occurred many times. The CDR3 sequence is CASSHSTTEDTQYF. CDR3 bases: TGTGCCAGCAGCCACTCGACTACGGAGGATACGCAGTATTTT. The chain employs TRBV3-1 and TRBJ2-3; possible D gene TRBD2, 5 bases. The CDR3 is 14 amino acids. V lost 3 bases and J 6 bases, leaving 13 bases between the germline ends. Germline V gene data show CDR1 as LGHDT and CDR2 as YNNKEL (reference sequence).

The sample holds many counts of this clonotype. The gene calls are TRBV12-3 or TRBV12-4 and TRBJ1-2; TRBD1 might be the D (5 bases). Deletions cut 2 bases from V and 8 bases from J, with 15 bases between. There are 14 residues in the CDR3. The CDR3 reads CASSLRRVARGYTF. The CDR3 bases are TGTGCCAGCAGTTTACGCAGGGTGGCTCGCGGCTACACCTTC.

This clonotype was found many times. The chain combines TRBV7-9 with TRBJ1-4; a possible D gene is TRBD1 (5 bases). This CDR3 is built from 15 residues. The ends were cut back, 5 bases at V and 4 bases at J, with 14 bases in the middle. Germline CDR1 SEHNR, CDR2 FQNEAQ (reference sequence). Written as DNA, the CDR3 is TGTGCCAGCAGCACACCGGGACCACATAATGAAAAACTGTTTTTT. This translates into CASSTPGPHNEKLFF. Full variable domain (remainder filled in from reference TRBV7-9 and TRBJ1-4): DTGVSQNPRHKITKRGQNVTFRCDPISEHNRLYWYRQTLGQGPEFLTYFQNEAQLEKSRLLSDRFSAERPKGSFSTLEIQRTEQGDSAMYLCASSTPGPHNEKLFFGSGTQLSVL.

The CDR3 DNA reads as TGTGCCAGCAGCGCGCCGACTAGCGGGACTTCGGAGCAGTACTTC. Its protein product is CASSAPTSGTSEQYF. The rearrangement uses TRBV5-6 and TRBJ2-7; the match to TRBD2 covers 11 bases. CDR1 and CDR2 (germline): SGHDT, YYEEEE. CDR3 length: 15 amino acids. The J segment lost 7 bases and the V segment lost 4 bases, leaving 10 bases of the junction unmatched.

This clonotype was recorded many times. V usage is TRBV5-6 and J usage is TRBJ2-3; D gene unclear. V gave up 3 bases and J gave up 2 bases, with 4 bases separating them. Germline V CDR1 and CDR2: SGHDT, YYEEEE. This CDR3 is built from 12 residues. As DNA, the CDR3 is TGTGCCAGCAGCTCGACCACAGATACGCAGTATTTT. It encodes CASSSTTDTQYF.

This clonotype has ten or more counts. The V gene is TRBV27, the J gene TRBJ2-7, with TRBD1 matching over 9 bases. This CDR3 is 13 amino acids long. From germline, CDR1 is MNHEY and CDR2 SMNVEV (reference sequence). The J segment lost 6 bases and the V segment lost 9 bases, leaving 9 bases of the junction unmatched. This CDR3 is CASSPGQGFEQYF. The CDR3 coding sequence is TGTGCCAGTTCACCGGGACAGGGTTTCGAGCAGTACTTC.

In this sample, this clonotype turned up many times. This sequence joins TRBV11-2 and TRBJ2-1; maybe TRBD1 (5 bases). The ends were cut back, 8 bases at V and 4 bases at J, with 18 bases in the middle. Germline CDR1 SGHAT, CDR2 FQNNGV. This CDR3 contains 15 residues. CDR3 sequence reads: CASRPWGRIYNEQFF. The CDR3 nucleotides are TGTGCCAGCCGACCTTGGGGCCGCATATACAATGAGCAGTTCTTC.

This clonotype was counted at least ten times. V and J are TRBV15 and TRBJ2-1; the match to TRBD2 covers 7 bases. CDR1 is LNHNV and CDR2 is YYDKDF in the germline V gene (reference sequence). The junction had 8 bases not matched to a gene; V was cut back by 1 base and J by 8 bases. This CDR3 is built from 15 residues. The chain's CDR3 is CATSRGAGVAYEQFF. DNA for the CDR3: TGTGCCACCAGCAGAGGGGCGGGAGTGGCCTATGAGCAGTTCTTC.

This clonotype has a single count. It may be a read error: a sequence one base away is much more abundant. The chain couples TRBV2 to TRBJ2-2; D is uncertain. Germline assignment: CDR1 SNHLY and CDR2 FYNNEI. The CDR3 is 15 amino acids. V shed 10 bases and J shed 1 base, with 16 bases lying between them. This CDR3 is CANKSRVGNTGELFF. The CDR3 coding sequence is TGTGCCAACAAATCACGTGTGGGGAACACCGGGGAGCTGTTTTTT.

This clonotype was observed many times. The J gene is TRBJ1-5, the V gene TRBV12-3 or TRBV12-4, with D possibly TRBD1 on 6 matching bases. The V end lost 3 bases, the J end lost 8 bases, and 11 bases lay between the germline ends. This CDR3 is built from 13 residues. DNA of the CDR3: TGTGCCAGCAGTTTGGGGGCCTGGAAGCCCCAGCATTTT. It specifies CASSLGAWKPQHF.